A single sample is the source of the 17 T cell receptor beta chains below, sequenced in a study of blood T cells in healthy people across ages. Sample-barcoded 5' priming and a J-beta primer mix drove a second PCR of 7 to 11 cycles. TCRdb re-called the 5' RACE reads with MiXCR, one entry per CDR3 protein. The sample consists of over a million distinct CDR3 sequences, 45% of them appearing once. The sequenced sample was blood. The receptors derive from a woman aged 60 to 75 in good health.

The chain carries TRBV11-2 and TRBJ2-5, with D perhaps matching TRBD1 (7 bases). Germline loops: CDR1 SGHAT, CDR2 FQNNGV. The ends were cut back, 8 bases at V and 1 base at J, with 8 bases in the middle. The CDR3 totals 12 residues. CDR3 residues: CASQGGQETQYF. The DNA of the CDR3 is TGTGCCAGCCAGGGGGGCCAAGAGACCCAGTACTTC.

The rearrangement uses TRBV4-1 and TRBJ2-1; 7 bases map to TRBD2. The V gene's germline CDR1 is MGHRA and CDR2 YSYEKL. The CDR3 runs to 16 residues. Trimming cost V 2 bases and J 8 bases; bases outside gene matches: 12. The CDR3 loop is CASSQRGSGGMDEQFF. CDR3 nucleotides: TGCGCCAGCAGCCAAAGGGGTTCGGGAGGCATGGATGAGCAGTTCTTC.

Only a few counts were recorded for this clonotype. In DNA, the CDR3 is TGCAGTGCTAGTCGCGGGCTAGCGGTCACAGATACGCAGTATTTT. This codes for CSASRGLAVTDTQYF. The V gene is TRBV20-1, the J gene TRBJ2-3; 7 nucleotides agree with TRBD2. Germline-derived CDR1 and CDR2 are DFQATT and SNEGSKA (reference sequence). J was trimmed by 2 bases and V by 3 bases; bases with no gene match: 8. The CDR3 runs to 15 residues.

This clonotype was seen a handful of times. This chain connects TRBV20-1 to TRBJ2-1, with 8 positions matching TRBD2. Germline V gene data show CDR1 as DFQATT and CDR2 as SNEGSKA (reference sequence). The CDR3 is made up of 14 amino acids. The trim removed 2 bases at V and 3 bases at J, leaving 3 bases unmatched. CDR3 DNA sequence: TGCAGTGCTAGACTCGGGACTAGCTACAATGAGCAGTTCTTC. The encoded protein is CSARLGTSYNEQFF.

CDR3 in amino acids: CASRSTGQGPDTQYF. The CDR3 region has the DNA TGTGCCAGCAGATCCACAGGGCAGGGTCCAGATACGCAGTATTTT. This chain joins TRBV25-1 and TRBJ2-3, with a tentative D call TRBD1 (6 bases). V lost 6 bases to trimming and J lost 4 bases, with 17 bases between them. This CDR3 has 15 residues. CDR1 MGHDK and CDR2 SYGVNS come from the germline V gene.

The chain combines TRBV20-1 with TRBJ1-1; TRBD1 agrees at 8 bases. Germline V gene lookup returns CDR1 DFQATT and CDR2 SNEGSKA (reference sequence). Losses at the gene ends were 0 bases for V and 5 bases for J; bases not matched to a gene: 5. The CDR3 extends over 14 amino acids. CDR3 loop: CSAREITGGTEAFF. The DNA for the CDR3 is TGCAGTGCTAGAGAGATTACAGGGGGGACTGAAGCTTTCTTT.

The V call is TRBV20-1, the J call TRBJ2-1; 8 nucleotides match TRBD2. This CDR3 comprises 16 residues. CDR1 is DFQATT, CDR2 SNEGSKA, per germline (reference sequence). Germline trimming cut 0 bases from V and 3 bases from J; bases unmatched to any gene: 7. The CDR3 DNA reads TGCAGTGCTAGAGATCAATGGCTAGCGGGCTACAATGAGCAGTTCTTC. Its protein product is CSARDQWLAGYNEQFF.

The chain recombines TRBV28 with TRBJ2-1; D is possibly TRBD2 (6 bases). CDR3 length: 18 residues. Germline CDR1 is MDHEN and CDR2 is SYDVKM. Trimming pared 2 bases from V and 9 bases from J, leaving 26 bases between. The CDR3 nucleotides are TGTGCCAGCAGTTTACTTCCCGGTGCTAGCGCCATTTCGCGTGAGCAGTTCTTC. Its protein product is CASSLLPGASAISREQFF.

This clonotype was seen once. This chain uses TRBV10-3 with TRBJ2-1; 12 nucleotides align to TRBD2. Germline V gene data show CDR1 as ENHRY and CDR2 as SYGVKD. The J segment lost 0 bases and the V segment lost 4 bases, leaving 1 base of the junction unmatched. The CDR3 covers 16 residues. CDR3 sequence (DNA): TGTGCCATCAGTGGGACTAGCGGGAACTCCTACAATGAGCAGTTCTTC. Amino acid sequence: CAISGTSGNSYNEQFF.

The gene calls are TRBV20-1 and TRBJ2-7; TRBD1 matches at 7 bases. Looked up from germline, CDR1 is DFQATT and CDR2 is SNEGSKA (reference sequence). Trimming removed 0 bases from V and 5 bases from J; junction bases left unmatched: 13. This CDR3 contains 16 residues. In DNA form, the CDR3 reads TGCAGTGCTAGAGATGTAATAGGACAGGTCTTCCACGAGCAGTACTTC. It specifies CSARDVIGQVFHEQYF.

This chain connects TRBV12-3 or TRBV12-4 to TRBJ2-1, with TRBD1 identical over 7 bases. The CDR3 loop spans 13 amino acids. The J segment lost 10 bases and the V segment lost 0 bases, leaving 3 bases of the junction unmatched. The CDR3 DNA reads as TGTGCCAGCAGTTTAGCGACAGGGAGCGAGCAGTTCTTC. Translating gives CASSLATGSEQFF.

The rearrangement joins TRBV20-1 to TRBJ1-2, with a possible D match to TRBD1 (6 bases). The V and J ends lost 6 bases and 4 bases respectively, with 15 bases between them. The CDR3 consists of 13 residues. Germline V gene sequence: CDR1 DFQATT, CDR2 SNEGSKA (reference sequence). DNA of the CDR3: TGCAGTGCGCTGTCACAGGGAAGCTATGGCTACACCTTC. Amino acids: CSALSQGSYGYTF.

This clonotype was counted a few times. The chain's CDR3 is CASSLVRVPPDTQYF. The CDR3 nucleotides read TGTGCCAGCAGCTTAGTGCGGGTCCCCCCAGATACGCAGTATTTT. The rearrangement uses TRBV11-2 and TRBJ2-3, with D possibly matching TRBD2 (5 bases). This CDR3 comprises 15 residues. The germline V gene encodes CDR1 SGHAT and CDR2 FQNNGV. V was shortened by 1 base and J by 4 bases, with 12 bases between the two germline ends.

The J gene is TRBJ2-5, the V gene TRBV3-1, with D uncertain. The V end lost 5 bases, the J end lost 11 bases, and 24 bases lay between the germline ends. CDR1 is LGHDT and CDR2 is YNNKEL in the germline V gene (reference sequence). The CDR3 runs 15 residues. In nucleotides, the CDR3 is TGTGCCAGCAGCGCTCTCGGAACTACCTACAATGAGCAGTACTTC. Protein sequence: CASSALGTTYNEQYF.

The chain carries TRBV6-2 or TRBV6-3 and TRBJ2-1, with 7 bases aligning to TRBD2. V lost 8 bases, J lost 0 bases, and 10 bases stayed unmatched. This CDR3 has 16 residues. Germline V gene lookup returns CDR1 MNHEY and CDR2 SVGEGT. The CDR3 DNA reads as TGTGCCAGCGCCAACGGGGGGATTAGCTCCTACAATGAGCAGTTCTTC. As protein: CASANGGISSYNEQFF.

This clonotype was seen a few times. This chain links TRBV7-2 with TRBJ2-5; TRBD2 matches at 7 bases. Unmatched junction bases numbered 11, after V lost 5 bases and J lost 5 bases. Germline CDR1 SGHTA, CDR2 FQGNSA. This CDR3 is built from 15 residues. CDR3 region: CASSREGGSWETQYF. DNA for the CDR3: TGTGCCAGCAGCCGAGAAGGCGGGAGTTGGGAGACCCAGTACTTC.

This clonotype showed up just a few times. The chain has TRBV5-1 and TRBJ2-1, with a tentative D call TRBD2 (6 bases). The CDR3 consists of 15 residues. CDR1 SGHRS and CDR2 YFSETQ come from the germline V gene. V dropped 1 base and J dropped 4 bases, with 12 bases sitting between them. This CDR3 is CASSLRQGLYNEQFF. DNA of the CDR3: TGCGCCAGCAGCTTGAGGCAGGGACTTTACAATGAGCAGTTCTTC. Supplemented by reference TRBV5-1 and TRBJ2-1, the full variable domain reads KAGVTQTPRYLIKTRGQQVTLSCSPISGHRSVSWYQQTPGQGLQFLFEYFSETQRNKGNFPGRFSGRQFSNSRSEMNVSTLELGDSALYLCASSLRQGLYNEQFFGPGTRLTVL.